Given below is one T cell receptor beta chain in context. What it binds is unknown. TCRdb's copy holds only in-frame clones and misses some; the assay was immunoSEQ multiplex PCR. This table holds some 81,000 clones, about 83% found once. The sample comes from a study of OX40 agonist ivuxolimab in advanced cancers. Looking at the study overall: Treatment of patients was with ivuxolimab, an agonistic anti-OX40 (CD134) antibody. At 0.01 to 10 mg/kg, ivuxolimab was administered intravenously to patients every 2 weeks.

General study results and limits: Averaging showed that CD8+ T cells had more expanded clones than CD4+ did.

The CDR3 sequence is 15 residues long. Per germline, CDR1 SGDLS and CDR2 YYNGEE. The trim removed 0 bases at V and 0 bases at J, leaving 2 bases unmatched. This TCR was sampled from an adult with an advanced solid tumor such as melanoma, head and neck, liver or kidney cancer. The rearrangement joins TRBV9 to TRBJ1-2, with TRBD1 matching 7 bases. The input for sequencing was CD4+ or CD8+ T cells sorted from blood, taken in a trial of the OX40 agonist ivuxolimab. The CDR3 protein is CASSVGGTANYGYTF. The CDR3, as DNA: TGTGCCAGCAGCGTAGGGGGGACAGCTAACTATGGCTACACCTTC.